Below are 17 T cell receptor beta chains sequenced from a single sample in a study of T-cell memory formation after mild COVID-19. TCRdb re-called the 5' RACE reads with MiXCR, one entry per CDR3 protein. Of about 190,000 distinct CDR3 sequences listed, 15% to 20% are singletons. The material sequenced was PBMCs or a T cell subset sorted from them (not recorded which). Receptors originate from an adult woman who had mild COVID-19 (a few samples of this study predate the infection). Cell type and time point are not known.

The V gene is TRBV5-1, the J gene TRBJ2-2, with D unresolved. CDR1 is SGHRS, CDR2 YFSETQ, per germline. The CDR3 runs 15 residues. Between the trimmed V and J ends, which lost 0 bases and 2 bases, there was a span of 8 bases. CDR3 nucleotide sequence: TGCGCCAGCAGCTTGGTCCACGCCAACACCGGGGAGCTGTTTTTT. This codes for CASSLVHANTGELFF.

This clonotype was recorded a few times. The chain has TRBV19 and TRBJ2-7; D is unclear. This CDR3 spans 13 amino acids. Germline V gene sequence: CDR1 LNHDA, CDR2 SQIVND (reference sequence). V was cut by 3 bases and J by 1 base, with 7 bases left in between. CDR3 nucleotide sequence: TGTGCCAGTAGTATTCCAGGATCCTACGAGCAGTACTTC. The encoded protein is CASSIPGSYEQYF.

V gene TRBV5-4 combines with J gene TRBJ1-4, with TRBD1 as a possible D gene (6 bases). The CDR3 has 15 residues. V lost 0 bases and J 4 bases, leaving 10 bases between the germline ends. Germline CDR1 reads SGHNT; CDR2 reads YYREEE (reference sequence). CDR3 DNA sequence: TGTGCCAGCAGCTTGGGACAGGCGATTAATGAAAAACTGTTTTTT. This encodes CASSLGQAINEKLFF.

This clonotype was detected a few times. This rearrangement joins TRBV5-1 to TRBJ2-7; D is possibly TRBD1 or TRBD2 (5 bases each). Germline CDR1 SGHRS, CDR2 YFSETQ. Deletions cut 1 base from V and 0 bases from J, with 14 bases between. This CDR3 spans 16 amino acids. CDR3 loop: CASSLFGWGPSYEQYF. CDR3 DNA: TGCGCCAGCAGCTTGTTTGGTTGGGGACCCTCCTACGAGCAGTACTTC.

This clonotype has only a few counts. The chain couples TRBV9 to TRBJ1-6; 8 nucleotides match TRBD1. Germline CDR1 and CDR2: SGDLS and YYNGEE. V shed 4 bases, J shed 7 bases, and the junction held 7 bases outside the gene matches. The CDR3 consists of 15 residues. The CDR3 DNA follows: TGTGCCAGCAGCCCACGGACAGGGTGGAATTCACCCCTCCACTTT. Translated: CASSPRTGWNSPLHF.

This clonotype has only a few counts. This chain joins TRBV28 and TRBJ1-4; D is undetermined. Deletions cut 10 bases from V and 0 bases from J, with 12 bases between. This CDR3 spans 14 amino acids. From germline, CDR1 is MDHEN and CDR2 SYDVKM. CDR3 coding DNA: TGTGCCACCGACCTGGGAGCAACTAATGAAAAACTGTTTTTT. It yields the protein CATDLGATNEKLFF.

This clonotype was recorded a few times. The CDR3 nucleotides read TGCGCCAGCAGCTTGGTCGCGGGGGCGAACACTGAAGCTTTCTTT. Its translation: CASSLVAGANTEAFF. The chain recombines TRBV5-1 with TRBJ1-1; D is possibly TRBD1 (6 bases). V gave up 0 bases and J gave up 1 base, with 10 bases separating them. CDR1 is SGHRS and CDR2 is YFSETQ in the germline V gene. This CDR3 is 15 amino acids long.

This clonotype occurred a few times. The V gene is TRBV5-1, the J gene TRBJ2-7; D is unresolved. Germline CDR1 reads SGHRS; CDR2 reads YFSETQ. Deletions cut 2 bases from V and 3 bases from J, with 12 bases between. The CDR3 is 14 residues long. CDR3 residues: CASSFTTTVYEQYF. The CDR3 DNA reads TGCGCCAGCAGCTTTACGACAACAGTCTACGAGCAGTACTTC. Filled out from reference TRBV5-1 and TRBJ2-7, the complete variable domain reads KAGVTQTPRYLIKTRGQQVTLSCSPISGHRSVSWYQQTPGQGLQFLFEYFSETQRNKGNFPGRFSGRQFSNSRSEMNVSTLELGDSALYLCASSFTTTVYEQYFGPGTRLTVT.

CDR3 bases: TGTGCCAGCAGTTGGGACATGAACACTGAAGCTTTCTTT. Protein sequence: CASSWDMNTEAFF. The V gene is TRBV6-5, the J gene TRBJ1-1; tentative D call: TRBD1 (6 bases). Germline V gene sequence: CDR1 MNHEY, CDR2 SVGAGI. The V end lost 4 bases, the J end lost 0 bases, and 6 bases lay between the germline ends. This CDR3 is built from 13 residues.

In regard to this clonotype: An end of the junction differs from the germline gene, which may be a read error. V is TRBV12-5 and J is TRBJ2-3, with TRBD2 matching 9 bases. Looked up from germline, CDR1 is LGHNT and CDR2 is FRNRAP. This CDR3 comprises 13 residues. CDR3 bases: TGTGCTAGTGGTTTGGACGGGTTCGGGCTAGCGGGATTT. Protein product: CASGLDGFGLAGF.

The chain uses TRBV6-1 and TRBJ2-7; 7 bases agree with TRBD2. Germline-derived CDR1 and CDR2 are MNHNS and SASEGT. The CDR3 loop spans 15 amino acids. The J segment lost 0 bases and the V segment lost 6 bases, leaving 8 bases of the junction unmatched. CDR3 sequence (DNA): TGTGCCAGCAGGCCAGCGGGAAGGAGCTCCTACGAGCAGTACTTC. It codes for CASRPAGRSSYEQYF.

This clonotype showed up just a few times. The chain is built from TRBV10-3 and TRBJ2-7; tentative D call: TRBD2 (7 bases). The CDR3 length is 14 residues. Germline lookup yields CDR1 ENHRY and CDR2 SYGVKD. DNA for the CDR3: TGTGCGGGGGCGCGGGGGCCTTTCTCCTACGAGCAGTACTTC. This codes for CAGARGPFSYEQYF.

This clonotype was counted only a few times. The rearrangement links TRBV5-6 to TRBJ2-7, with D unresolved. This CDR3 spans 12 amino acids. V lost 4 bases to trimming and J lost 4 bases, with 9 bases between them. Germline CDR1 reads SGHDT; CDR2 reads YYEEEE. The CDR3 nucleotides are TGTGCCAGCAGCCTGACCTATTACGAGCAGTACTTC. This translates into CASSLTYYEQYF.

The chain has TRBV5-1 and TRBJ2-2; D possibly corresponds to TRBD2 (5 bases). V lost 4 bases and J 6 bases, leaving 16 bases between the germline ends. The germline gives CDR1 SGHRS, CDR2 YFSETQ. The CDR3 has 15 residues. The CDR3 reads CASSEGNVMSGELFF. The CDR3 DNA reads TGCGCCAGCAGCGAGGGAAACGTGATGTCCGGGGAGCTGTTTTTT.

The chain uses TRBV5-1 and TRBJ1-1, with D uncertain. V lost 0 bases and J 5 bases, leaving 8 bases between the germline ends. Germline V gives CDR1 SGHRS, CDR2 YFSETQ. The CDR3 is 13 residues long. The CDR3 loop is CASSLELMTEAFF. The CDR3 DNA reads TGCGCCAGCAGCTTGGAACTAATGACTGAAGCTTTCTTT. The full variable domain, in which reference TRBV5-1 and TRBJ1-1 provide the parts outside the CDR3, is KAGVTQTPRYLIKTRGQQVTLSCSPISGHRSVSWYQQTPGQGLQFLFEYFSETQRNKGNFPGRFSGRQFSNSRSEMNVSTLELGDSALYLCASSLELMTEAFFGQGTRLTVV.

This clonotype was seen at least ten times. V usage is TRBV20-1 and J usage is TRBJ2-7; the match to TRBD1 covers 8 bases. This CDR3 contains 14 residues. The V gene's germline CDR1 is DFQATT and CDR2 SNEGSKA (reference sequence). V lost 1 base and J lost 5; bases outside the gene matches: 7. Here the CDR3 reads CSARVSGGADEQYF. CDR3 sequence (DNA): TGCAGTGCTAGAGTCTCAGGGGGCGCAGACGAGCAGTACTTC.

The chain links TRBV4-3 to TRBJ2-1, with 14 bases fitting TRBD2. From germline, CDR1 is LGHNA and CDR2 YSLEER. This CDR3 is built from 15 residues. The ends lost 3 bases at V and 9 bases at J; junction bases unmatched: 4. The CDR3 bases are TGCGCCAGCAGCCAGACTAGCGGGAGGGCCGCTGAGCAGTTCTTC. It yields the protein CASSQTSGRAAEQFF.